The sequence of this T cell receptor (beta chain) was determined in a study of shared clonotypes between healthy human individuals. The repertoire was sequenced with immunoSEQ multiplex PCR; TCRdb's copy has only in-frame clones and lacks some. The repertoire consists of about 980,000 clones, with 76% occurring once and the leading ten covering about 1.5%. The CDR3 is made up of 11 amino acids. The germline gives CDR1 DFQATT, CDR2 SNEGSKA (reference sequence). The sequenced sample consisted of memory CD4+ T cells sorted from blood. Subset denoted: CD45RA-negative fraction. This clonotype was obtained from a man aged 18 to 30 in good health. This chain uses TRBV20-1 with TRBJ1-2, with D possibly TRBD1 on 6 matching bases. As DNA, the CDR3 is TGCTCCAGATCAAGGGGGTTTGGCTACACCTTC. Its protein is CSRSRGFGYTF.